The 22 T cell receptor beta chains in this list originate from one sample, sequenced in a study of a mutant IDH1 vaccine in newly diagnosed glioma. Profiled with immunoSEQ multiplex PCR; TCRdb holds only in-frame clones, not every one. The sample yields 110,000 or so clones, 85% to 90% seen once. Their recognized antigens are unknown. Noted time point: week 11, during vaccination. Mutant IDH1 20-mer peptide, at 300 ug, made up each vaccine dose, with topical imiquimod. The input for sequencing was PBMCs, taken from a glioma patient whose treatment included an IDH1 peptide vaccine. These receptors were taken from a woman between 50 and 59 years old with glioma.

The chain combines TRBV28 with TRBJ2-7; D remains ambiguous. The CDR3 totals 12 residues. The germline V and J ends were trimmed by 5 bases and 0 bases, with 5 bases remaining between them. Germline CDR1 reads MDHEN; CDR2 reads SYDVKM. The CDR3 DNA is TGTGCCAGCAGTCTGAGCTCCTACGAGCAGTACTTC. Translated, it gives CASSLSSYEQYF.

V and J are TRBV19 and TRBJ1-5; a possible D gene is TRBD1 (5 bases). CDR1 and CDR2 from the germline V gene are LNHDA and SQIVND (reference sequence). V shed 4 bases and J shed 2 bases, with 9 bases lying between them. The CDR3 is made up of 14 amino acids. CDR3 coding DNA: TGTGCCAGTAGTAAGCAGGGTGGCAATCAGCCCCAGCATTTT. This translates into CASSKQGGNQPQHF.

The chain is built from TRBV30 and TRBJ2-3; D is tentatively TRBD1 or TRBD2 (6 bases each). The germline V gene has CDR1 GTSNPN and CDR2 SVGIG (reference sequence). With 8 bases removed from V and 1 base from J, the gap between germline ends came to 13 bases. The CDR3 totals 13 residues. CDR3 in DNA: TGTGCCGGGGGGCGCAGCGGCACAGATACGCAGTATTTT. Protein sequence: CAGGRSGTDTQYF. Full variable domain (missing parts from reference TRBV30 and TRBJ2-3): SQTIHQWPATLVQPVGSPLSLECTVEGTSNPNLYWYRQAAGRGLQLLFYSVGIGQISSEVPQNLSASRPQDRQFILSSKKLLLSDSGFYLCAGGRSGTDTQYFGPGTRLTVL.

J is TRBJ1-4 and V is TRBV27; tentatively, D is TRBD1 (6 bases). The CDR3 loop spans 14 amino acids. Per the germline V gene, CDR1 is MNHEY and CDR2 is SMNVEV (reference sequence). Between the trimmed V and J ends, which lost 3 bases and 4 bases, there was a span of 9 bases. The CDR3 DNA sequence: TGTGCCAGCAGTTTGGACAGATATAATGAAAAACTGTTTTTT. Translation: CASSLDRYNEKLFF.

Only one count was recorded for this clone. The chain employs TRBV7-6 and TRBJ2-5, with 13 bases identical to TRBD2. Germline lookup yields CDR1 SGHVS and CDR2 FNYEAQ. This CDR3 has 17 residues. Trimming took 5 bases from V and 2 from J; bases not matched to a gene: 8. This chain's CDR3 is CASSLGLAGDTQETQYF. The CDR3 nucleotides are TGTGCCAGCAGCCTAGGACTAGCGGGAGACACTCAAGAGACCCAGTACTTC.

The J gene is TRBJ1-5, the V gene TRBV6-4; perhaps TRBD1 as D (6 bases). The CDR3 totals 14 residues. The germline V and J ends were trimmed by 3 bases and 3 bases, with 9 bases remaining between them. Germline V gene lookup returns CDR1 MRHNA and CDR2 SNTAGT. The CDR3 loop reads CASSEQGHNQPQHF. The DNA for the CDR3 is TGTGCCAGCAGTGAACAGGGTCACAATCAGCCCCAGCATTTT.

The V call is TRBV15, the J call TRBJ1-1; D is perhaps TRBD1 (6 bases). CDR1 is LNHNV and CDR2 is YYDKDF in the germline V gene (reference sequence). The CDR3 consists of 17 residues. V lost 4 bases, J lost 3 bases, and 21 bases lay in between. The CDR3 region has the DNA TGTGCCACCAGCATGCTTCATACGGGGGCAGAGTACACTGAAGCTTTCTTT. Residues: CATSMLHTGAEYTEAFF.

The gene calls are TRBV28 and TRBJ1-5; the D is unclear. V was shortened by 2 bases and J by 3 bases, with 5 bases between the two germline ends. Germline V gene data show CDR1 as MDHEN and CDR2 as SYDVKM. This CDR3 comprises 13 residues. CDR3 in amino acids: CASSLDLNQPQHF. CDR3 nucleotide sequence: TGTGCCAGCAGTTTAGACCTCAATCAGCCCCAGCATTTT.

This chain connects TRBV11-3 to TRBJ2-1, with a weak D call TRBD2 (6 bases). CDR1 SGHNT and CDR2 YENEEA come from the germline V gene. The CDR3 sequence is 15 residues long. The germline V and J ends were trimmed by 1 base and 0 bases, with 7 bases remaining between them. The CDR3 here is CASSLAGGSYNEQFF. DNA for the CDR3: TGTGCCAGCAGCTTAGCCGGGGGCTCCTACAATGAGCAGTTCTTC.

V is TRBV18 and J is TRBJ2-1; the D gene could be TRBD1 or TRBD2 (5 bases each). The V gene lost 2 bases and the J gene lost 10 bases, with 18 bases spanning the gap. CDR3 length equals 15 residues. Germline CDR1 and CDR2: KGHSH and LQKENI. The DNA for the CDR3 is TGTGCCAGCTCACCAAAGGTCGGCAAGGGGAGCGAGCAGTTCTTC. Translation: CASSPKVGKGSEQFF.

The CDR3 region is CASSPPSAGELFF. CDR3 nucleotides: TGTGCCAGCAGCCCCCCTTCAGCCGGGGAGCTGTTTTTT. The rearrangement joins TRBV5-5 to TRBJ2-2; D gene unclear. The length of the CDR3 is 13 residues. The ends were cut back, 4 bases at V and 6 bases at J, with 10 bases in the middle. CDR1 is SGHKS, CDR2 YYEKEE, per germline (reference sequence).

V and J are TRBV5-1 and TRBJ2-7; the D gene is possibly TRBD2 (6 bases). Germline V gene sequence: CDR1 SGHRS, CDR2 YFSETQ. There are 15 residues in the CDR3. V shed 3 bases and J shed 0 bases, with 13 bases lying between them. CDR3 region: CASSYRTGLSYEQYF. In DNA, the CDR3 is TGCGCCAGCAGCTACCGGACGGGACTCTCCTACGAGCAGTACTTC.

The chain combines TRBV11-1 with TRBJ1-4; weak D call: TRBD1 (5 bases). The CDR3 is made up of 15 amino acids. The germline V gene has CDR1 SGHAT and CDR2 FQDESV (reference sequence). V was trimmed by 2 bases and J by 8 bases, leaving 15 bases between them. CDR3 sequence: CASSLSLQVGEKLFF. CDR3 DNA: TGTGCCAGCAGCTTATCTCTACAGGTCGGAGAAAAACTGTTTTTT.

The chain recombines TRBV14 with TRBJ2-3, with 9 nucleotides matching TRBD1. CDR1 is SGHDN, CDR2 FVKESK, per germline. The ends lost 4 bases at V and 1 base at J; junction bases unmatched: 6. The CDR3 loop spans 16 amino acids. The CDR3 loop is CASSLRTGEGTDTQYF. The CDR3 region has the DNA TGTGCCAGCAGCCTCCGGACAGGGGAGGGCACAGATACGCAGTATTTT.

The DNA of the CDR3 is TGTGCCAGCAGTGAACCTCGCTCTGGAAACACCATATATTTT. Amino acid sequence: CASSEPRSGNTIYF. This chain links TRBV2 with TRBJ1-3; D is unclear. CDR3 length: 14 residues. CDR1 and CDR2 from the germline V gene are SNHLY and FYNNEI. With 2 bases removed from V and 0 bases from J, the gap between germline ends came to 5 bases.

V is TRBV28 and J is TRBJ2-4; D is unclear. CDR1 MDHEN and CDR2 SYDVKM come from the germline V gene. The CDR3 runs to 13 residues. V lost 7 bases and J 1 base, leaving 8 bases between the germline ends. CDR3 sequence reads: CASTHRAKNIQYF. The CDR3 coding sequence is TGTGCCAGCACCCACCGGGCCAAAAACATTCAGTACTTC.

V and J are TRBV25-1 and TRBJ1-1, with TRBD1 identical over 7 bases. CDR1 is MGHDK and CDR2 is SYGVNS in the germline V gene. CDR3 length: 12 amino acids. Trimming cost V 8 bases and J 4 bases; bases outside gene matches: 4. The DNA of the CDR3 is TGTGCCAGCGCTCGGGACAGCACTGAAGCTTTCTTT. It yields the protein CASARDSTEAFF. The full variable domain, rest sourced from reference TRBV25-1 and TRBJ1-1, is EADIYQTPRYLVIGTGKKITLECSQTMGHDKMYWYQQDPGMELHLIHYSYGVNSTEKGDLSSESTVSRIRTEHFPLTLESARPSHTSQYLCASARDSTEAFFGQGTRLTVV.

This rearrangement joins TRBV28 to TRBJ2-2; 10 bases fit TRBD1. CDR1 is MDHEN and CDR2 is SYDVKM in the germline V gene. The CDR3 contains 17 residues. Losses at the gene ends were 3 bases for V and 3 bases for J; bases not matched to a gene: 7. The CDR3 nucleotides are TGTGCCAGCAGTTTTGGGGGACAGGGGAAGGACACCGGGGAGCTGTTTTTT. This translates into CASSFGGQGKDTGELFF.

The chain has TRBV29-1 and TRBJ1-4; D might be TRBD1 (5 bases). Trimming cost V 4 bases and J 4 bases, with 13 bases left between them. CDR1 is SQVTM and CDR2 is ANQGSEA in the germline V gene. This CDR3 is built from 14 residues. CDR3 residues: CSVADRDGNEKLFF. DNA of the CDR3: TGCAGCGTTGCAGACAGAGACGGTAATGAAAAACTGTTTTTT.

V gene TRBV27 combines with J gene TRBJ1-2; D is unresolved. Germline V CDR1 and CDR2: MNHEY, SMNVEV (reference sequence). V lost 5 bases, J lost 5 bases, and 15 bases lay in between. The CDR3 loop spans 14 amino acids. DNA for the CDR3: TGTGCCAGCAGTCCGGCGGCAGGAGCATATGGCTACACCTTC. Amino acid sequence: CASSPAAGAYGYTF.

The chain joins TRBV7-9 to TRBJ1-1; D is unresolved. Germline V gene data show CDR1 as SEHNR and CDR2 as FQNEAQ (reference sequence). The CDR3 length is 12 residues. The V and J ends lost 4 bases and 6 bases respectively, with 9 bases between them. This chain's CDR3 is CASSYGLAEAFF. CDR3 DNA sequence: TGTGCCAGCAGCTACGGACTCGCTGAAGCTTTCTTT.

The chain carries TRBV30 and TRBJ1-4, with 7 positions matching TRBD1. V trimming: 2 bases; J trimming: 7 bases; junction bases outside the gene matches: 7. The CDR3 length is 14 residues. Per the germline V gene, CDR1 is GTSNPN and CDR2 is SVGIG (reference sequence). The CDR3 nucleotides read TGTGCCTGGAGTTCTACAGGGGTGGGTGAAAAACTGTTTTTT. The encoded protein is CAWSSTGVGEKLFF.